The present entry profiles one T cell receptor (beta chain) with its context. The data originate from a study of T cell changes during pregnancy in multiple sclerosis. The CDR3 is 16 residues long. V was shortened by 1 base and J by 6 bases, with 19 bases between the two germline ends. Germline V lookup: CDR1 SGHRS, CDR2 YFSETQ. Profiled with immunoSEQ multiplex PCR; TCRdb holds only in-frame clones, not every one. The sample shows nearly 110,000 clones, 85% to 95% of them seen only once. Sequencing used peripheral blood, obtained in the third trimester of pregnancy. This clonotype originated in a female donor in good health, enrolled as a control in a pregnancy study. This chain links TRBV5-1 with TRBJ1-1; D not resolved. The CDR3 reads CASSLNTARGIAEAFF. In DNA, the CDR3 is TGCGCCAGCAGCTTGAACACAGCTCGGGGAATAGCTGAAGCTTTCTTT. Supplemented by reference TRBV5-1 and TRBJ1-1, the full variable domain reads KAGVTQTPRYLIKTRGQQVTLSCSPISGHRSVSWYQQTPGQGLQFLFEYFSETQRNKGNFPGRFSGRQFSNSRSEMNVSTLELGDSALYLCASSLNTARGIAEAFFGQGTRLTVV.